This note documents a single T cell receptor (beta chain) sequence. The sample belongs to a study of shared clonotypes between healthy human individuals. Donors were Caucasian adults residing in Nashville, Tennessee, USA. Here immunoSEQ multiplex PCR was the method, and the copy in TCRdb shows in-frame clones only, minus some. Of approximately 2,300,000 clones listed, about nine tenths are singletons. The material sequenced was naive CD4+ T cells from PBMCs. Described subset: CD45RA+ positively selected. The source of this sequence is a man younger than 35 in good health. Some clones in this sample may be carry-over from other donors' samples.

In DNA, the CDR3 is TGTGCCAGCAGCCACGACAGGGATGGCTATGGCTACACCTTC. Translated: CASSHDRDGYGYTF. The chain couples TRBV7-9 to TRBJ1-2, with TRBD1 matching 7 bases. The CDR3 is 14 amino acids. Germline lookup yields CDR1 SEHNR and CDR2 FQNEAQ (reference sequence). Trimming at V came to 5 bases and at J to 4 bases, leaving 7 bases not matched to a gene.